The 3 T cell receptor beta chains reported below all come from one sample, sequenced in a study of T-cell reconstitution after alpha-beta-depleted transplantation in children. Preparing the TCRbeta library involved the use of unique molecular identifiers. TCRdb processed the PCR reads anew with MiXCR; each CDR3 protein has one entry. The sample consists of about 230,000 distinct CDR3 sequences, around 9.7% of them appearing once. The sample was PBMCs from the stem cell graft donor, taken from the stem cell graft. The origin of the receptors is a human donor who donated a stem cell graft to a child with SCID.

This clonotype came up many times. The gene calls are TRBV6-1 and TRBJ1-2; TRBD1 agrees at 9 bases. V gave up 4 bases and J gave up 7 bases; unmatched junction bases: 10. The V gene's germline CDR1 is MNHNS and CDR2 SASEGT. The CDR3 covers 15 residues. CDR3 nucleotide sequence: TGTGCCAGCAGTGTAGGGACAGGGATCCAAGGTGGCTACACCTTC. This translates into CASSVGTGIQGGYTF.

This clonotype came up many times. The chain couples TRBV11-2 to TRBJ2-1, with no clear D. Germline V CDR1 and CDR2: SGHAT, FQNNGV. The V end lost 2 bases, the J end lost 8 bases, and 10 bases lay between the germline ends. CDR3 size: 13 residues. As DNA, the CDR3 is TGTGCCAGCAGCTTAATAGTTTATGATGAGCAGTTCTTC. Amino acids: CASSLIVYDEQFF.

This clonotype has at least ten counts. The chain recombines TRBV2 with TRBJ1-6; tentative D call: TRBD1 (6 bases). This CDR3 contains 13 residues. CDR1 is SNHLY, CDR2 FYNNEI, per germline. Trimming took 7 bases from V and 7 from J, leaving 11 bases between them. CDR3 residues: CASKRTVNSPLHF. The CDR3 DNA is TGTGCCAGCAAACGGACAGTCAATTCACCCCTCCACTTT.